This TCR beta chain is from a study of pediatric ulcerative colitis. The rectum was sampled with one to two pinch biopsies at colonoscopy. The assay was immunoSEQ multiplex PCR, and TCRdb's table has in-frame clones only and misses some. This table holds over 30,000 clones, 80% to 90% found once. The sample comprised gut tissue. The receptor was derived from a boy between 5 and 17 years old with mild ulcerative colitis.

CDR3 amino acids: CASSHRVNYGYTF. The CDR3 DNA is TGTGCCAGCAGCCACAGGGTGAACTATGGCTACACCTTC. V is TRBV14 and J is TRBJ1-2, with a possible D match to TRBD1 (5 bases). This CDR3 region has 13 residues. In germline, CDR1 is SGHDN, CDR2 FVKESK. Trimming left V 3 bases short and J 2 bases short, with 7 bases between.